This T cell receptor (beta chain) appears in the sequencing data of a study of T cells in Graves' hyperthyroidism and ophthalmopathy. This CDR3 region has 12 residues. Germline V lookup: CDR1 SGHDN, CDR2 FVKESK. The ends were cut back, 1 base at V and 3 bases at J, with 4 bases in the middle. Authors of the study amplified TCR beta CDR3 regions from RNA transcripts. Researchers ran a first-round RT-PCR on the TCR CDR3 using the HTBI primer set. TCRdb processed the multiplex PCR reads anew with MiXCR; each CDR3 protein has one entry. The sample has about 590,000 distinct CDR3 sequences, approximately 15% seen once. Enrolled ophthalmopathy patients presented with a Clinical Activity Score of at least 3, a NOSPECS grade of at least 4, and disease duration under 3 months. Out of over 7.5 ml of fresh peripheral blood came the PBMCs.

V is TRBV14 and J is TRBJ2-7; D gene ambiguous. The receptor was isolated from a woman younger than 35 with Graves' ophthalmopathy. Sample: blood. The CDR3 bases are TGTGCCAGCAGCCAAGTGTACTACGAGCAGTACTTC. This gives the protein CASSQVYYEQYF. Full variable domain (missing parts from reference TRBV14 and TRBJ2-7): EAGVTQFPSHSVIEKGQTVTLRCDPISGHDNLYWYRRVMGKEIKFLLHFVKESKQDESGMPNNRFLAERTGGTYSTLKVQPAELEDSGVYFCASSQVYYEQYFGPGTRLTVT.